The 15 T cell receptor beta chains below come from one sample, sequenced in a study of cytomegalovirus exposure and HLA in healthy donors (dated by TCRdb to 2015 to 2018). The library was built by means of the immunoSEQ multiplex PCR assay. For the multiplex PCR, a mixture combining 60 forward primers for TCR Vbeta segments and 13 reverse primers for TCR Jbeta segments was used. TCRdb stores this immuneACCESS table with in-frame sequences only. Part of the clones is absent; in the studies checked, under half of the shortfall reflects unresolved V genes, and no reason is known for the rest. The sample contains about 69,000 clones, roughly 70% of them found a single time. The ten largest clones take up over 9.5% of the sample. The sequencing input was PBMCs. Receptors originate from a woman aged 25 to 39 in good health and CMV-seronegative.

The rearrangement links TRBV19 to TRBJ2-7; D gene uncertain. CDR1 is LNHDA and CDR2 is SQIVND in the germline V gene (reference sequence). The CDR3 covers 14 residues. Trimming removed 1 base from V and 3 bases from J, with 10 bases in between. The CDR3 loop is CASSIALLSYEQYF. CDR3 DNA: TGTGCCAGTAGTATAGCCCTTTTGAGCTACGAGCAGTACTTC.

This clone was observed once. The J gene is TRBJ1-1, the V gene TRBV7-9; D might be TRBD1 (5 bases). CDR1 is SEHNR, CDR2 FQNEAQ, per germline (reference sequence). Trimming pared 5 bases from V and 3 bases from J, leaving 16 bases between. The CDR3 consists of 15 residues. CDR3 bases: TGTGCCAGCAGCGCGCACCGGGACTCAGACACTGAAGCTTTCTTT. Protein sequence: CASSAHRDSDTEAFF.

This clone was seen a few times. The genes are TRBV7-9 and TRBJ1-2, with D possibly matching TRBD1 (6 bases). Trimming pared 5 bases from V and 5 bases from J, leaving 18 bases between. Germline V CDR1 and CDR2: SEHNR, FQNEAQ (reference sequence). CDR3 length: 15 amino acids. The CDR3: CASSPRTGQSYGYTF. The CDR3 DNA reads TGTGCCAGCAGCCCCCGTACCGGACAGTCTTATGGCTACACCTTC.

The rearrangement links TRBV5-6 to TRBJ2-2; weak D call: TRBD1 (5 bases). Germline-derived CDR1 and CDR2 are SGHDT and YYEEEE. Trimming left V 4 bases short and J 2 bases short, with 12 bases between. The CDR3 length is 15 residues. The CDR3: CASSVIDSNTGELFF. The CDR3 nucleotides are TGTGCCAGCAGCGTAATAGACAGCAACACCGGGGAGCTGTTTTTT. Using reference TRBV5-6 and TRBJ2-2 for the parts outside the CDR3, the full variable domain is DAGVTQSPTHLIKTRGQQVTLRCSPKSGHDTVSWYQQALGQGPQFIFQYYEEEERQRGNFPDRFSGHQFPNYSSELNVNALLLGDSALYLCASSVIDSNTGELFFGEGSRLTVL.

The chain joins TRBV25-1 to TRBJ1-1; D is uncertain. CDR1 is MGHDK, CDR2 SYGVNS, per germline. The ends were cut back, 4 bases at V and 1 base at J, with 10 bases in the middle. The CDR3 contains 14 residues. CDR3 sequence (DNA): TGTGCCAGCAGTGCGGGTTTGGAGAACACTGAAGCTTTCTTT. Translation: CASSAGLENTEAFF.

The chain couples TRBV7-3 to TRBJ2-1; possibly TRBD2 for D (5 bases). Germline loops: CDR1 SGHTA, CDR2 FQGTGA. V was cut by 5 bases and J by 0 bases, with 11 bases left in between. The CDR3 extends over 15 amino acids. CDR3 sequence: CASSPTTVSYNEQFF. The CDR3 DNA sequence: TGTGCCAGCAGCCCGACTACGGTCTCCTACAATGAGCAGTTCTTC.

CDR3 in DNA: TGCGCCAGCAGCCAAGACAGACAGGACTACGAGCAGTACTTC. Protein sequence: CASSQDRQDYEQYF. The chain uses TRBV4-3 and TRBJ2-7; tentatively, D is TRBD1 (6 bases). CDR3 length: 14 residues. Germline-derived CDR1 and CDR2 are LGHNA and YSLEER. Trimming stripped 0 bases from V and 3 bases from J, with 9 bases between.

The chain links TRBV19 to TRBJ1-5; D ambiguous. V lost 2 bases to trimming and J lost 0 bases, with 8 bases between them. The CDR3 loop spans 15 amino acids. Germline lookup yields CDR1 LNHDA and CDR2 SQIVND (reference sequence). CDR3 coding DNA: TGTGCCAGTAGTATATTATCCCTTAGCAATCAGCCCCAGCATTTT. Protein product: CASSILSLSNQPQHF.

V and J are TRBV2 and TRBJ1-3; TRBD1 might be the D (5 bases). V lost 4 bases to trimming and J lost 3 bases, with 10 bases between them. Germline V CDR1 and CDR2: SNHLY, FYNNEI. This CDR3 is built from 14 residues. CDR3 residues: CASSGQGGGNTIYF. The CDR3 nucleotides are TGTGCCAGCAGTGGGCAGGGAGGTGGAAACACCATATATTTT.

The V call is TRBV20-1, the J call TRBJ1-6, with 9 bases fitting TRBD1. The germline V gene has CDR1 DFQATT and CDR2 SNEGSKA (reference sequence). The CDR3 spans 11 residues. The CDR3 sequence is CGGQGNSPLHF. The CDR3 DNA sequence: TGCGGGGGACAGGGAAATTCACCCCTCCACTTT.

V usage is TRBV15 and J usage is TRBJ1-1, with D hard to call. CDR3 length: 14 amino acids. The germline gives CDR1 LNHNV, CDR2 YYDKDF (reference sequence). Deletions cut 1 base from V and 1 base from J, with 7 bases between. CDR3 nucleotides: TGTGCCACCAGCAGAGTAGATGGGAACACTGAAGCTTTCTTT. Amino acids: CATSRVDGNTEAFF. Filled out from reference TRBV15 and TRBJ1-1, the complete variable domain reads DAMVIQNPRYQVTQFGKPVTLSCSQTLNHNVMYWYQQKSSQAPKLLFHYYDKDFNNEADTPDNFQSRRPNTSFCFLDIRSPGLGDTAMYLCATSRVDGNTEAFFGQGTRLTVV.

The gene calls are TRBV6-5 and TRBJ2-7; D gene unclear. Trimming shortened V by 5 bases and J by 0 bases, and 11 bases separated the two germline ends. This CDR3 comprises 14 residues. From germline, CDR1 is MNHEY and CDR2 SVGAGI. CDR3 coding DNA: TGTGCCAGCAGTCCACGAGTGAGCTCCTACGAGCAGTACTTC. It encodes CASSPRVSSYEQYF.

The V and J genes are TRBV29-1 and TRBJ2-1, with unresolved D. Germline V gives CDR1 SQVTM, CDR2 ANQGSEA. Trimming removed 7 bases from V and 8 bases from J, with 15 bases in between. There are 12 residues in the CDR3. In nucleotides, the CDR3 is TGCAGCGGCATAGACTCCAAGGATGAGCAGTTCTTC. Protein sequence: CSGIDSKDEQFF.

The chain recombines TRBV4-1 with TRBJ1-2; D may be TRBD1 (5 bases). CDR1 is MGHRA, CDR2 YSYEKL, per germline. Trimming cost V 0 bases and J 5 bases, with 7 bases left between them. This CDR3 has 13 amino acids. The CDR3 region has the DNA TGCGCCAGCAGCCAAGACCCAGGGTATGGCTACACCTTC. Its protein product is CASSQDPGYGYTF.

The V call is TRBV27, the J call TRBJ2-1, with TRBD2 as a possible D gene (7 bases). CDR1 is MNHEY and CDR2 is SMNVEV in the germline V gene (reference sequence). This CDR3 region has 15 residues. The V and J ends lost 7 bases and 0 bases respectively, with 13 bases between them. The CDR3 bases are TGTGCCAGCAAGGGGGGGTTTGGCTCCTACAATGAGCAGTTCTTC. Translating gives CASKGGFGSYNEQFF.